In this sample, the clone carrying this TCR beta chain turned up a few times. Antigen unknown. Germline V CDR1 and CDR2: SGHKS, YYEKEE (reference sequence). CDR3 size: 13 residues. Trimming left V 1 base short and J 8 bases short, with 9 bases between. The PCR ran on 60 Vbeta and 13 Jbeta primers. TCRdb keeps only in-frame clones here, not all; method: immunoSEQ multiplex PCR. The table lists roughly 190,000 clones, roughly four fifths of them singletons, with roughly 1.9% in the top ten. The data derive from a study of cytomegalovirus exposure and HLA in healthy donors. Study-level points and caveats: Versus the roughly 640-donor mean, an Asian-associated ancestry cluster reportedly showed fewer N-insertions in a later analysis.

The clonotype originates from a woman in her thirties in good health and CMV-seropositive. The chain carries TRBV5-5 and TRBJ1-4, with D perhaps TRBD1 (5 bases). Sequencing was carried out using PBMCs. CDR3 nucleotide sequence: TGTGCCAGCAGCTTGAACCCAGGGGAAAAACTGTTTTTT. Residues: CASSLNPGEKLFF.